Here is one T cell receptor beta chain with its context. These data are taken from a study of blood T cell repertoires in COVID-19. As for the study in general: Sites in the United States, Italy and Spain provided acute and convalescent COVID-19 samples. Sample material is recorded as cDNA or gDNA derived from T cells, B-cell-depleted T cells, or PBMCs.

The CDR3 runs to 14 residues. Per the germline V gene, CDR1 is KGHDR and CDR2 is SFDVKD. Trimming took 5 bases from V and 0 from J, leaving 8 bases between them. Original analysis: Reference gene primer amplification gave estimated nucleated cell counts. Libraries were prepared by immunoSEQ multiplex PCR; TCRdb keeps only in-frame clonotypes and omits some of them. V, J and clone size are those of that table, while D and trimming were read from the DNA. The table lists about 36,000 clones, 60% to 85% of them singletons, with 2% in the top ten. Sequences were obtained from peripheral blood. V is TRBV24-1 and J is TRBJ2-3; no firm D call. The origin of this receptor is a man aged 55-75 years with active COVID-19. CDR3: CATSALPSTDTQYF. As DNA, the CDR3 is TGTGCCACCAGTGCCCTACCTAGCACAGATACGCAGTATTTT.